One sample yielded the 21 T cell receptor beta chains listed below, sequenced in a study of T cell clusters in autoimmune cytopenias. Multiplex touch-down PCR amplified TRB using TRB-A and TRB-B pools in one tube. TCRdb re-analyzed the multiplex PCR reads; it lists each CDR3 protein once, without DNA. The sample includes approximately 10,000 distinct CDR3 sequences. TRB was amplified from about 260 ng of peripheral blood genomic DNA per sample. Sequencing was done on a sample of peripheral blood. Receptor source: a human donor with an autoimmune cytopenia or autoimmune hepatitis (not recorded which).

The chain is built from TRBV20-1 and TRBJ1-1; absent DNA, TCRdb's TRBD1 call cannot be checked. The CDR3 loop spans 16 amino acids. Germline assignment: CDR1 DFQATT and CDR2 SNEGSKA (reference sequence). The CDR3: CSARDLMGQSTTEAFF.

The CDR3 spells CASSLGQGNSPLHF. The rearrangement uses TRBV5-1 and TRBJ1-6; TCRdb reports TRBD1, a call that lacks DNA to check it against. Germline V gene lookup returns CDR1 SGHRS and CDR2 YFSETQ. The CDR3 loop spans 14 amino acids.

This clonotype registers medium-sized by frequency. The chain carries TRBV5-4 and TRBJ2-7; the D call from TCRdb, TRBD1, cannot be confirmed without DNA. The CDR3 has 12 residues. Germline CDR1 and CDR2: SGHNT and YYREEE (reference sequence). The CDR3 loop is CASGTGNYEQYF.

This clonotype is deemed medium-sized by its frequency. The V gene is TRBV27, the J gene TRBJ2-2. The CDR3 loop spans 14 amino acids. CDR1 and CDR2 (germline): MNHEY, SMNVEV (reference sequence). The CDR3 region is CASKLHANTGELFF.

This chain uses TRBV7-6 with TRBJ2-1; the TCRdb call, TRBD2, lacks DNA for checking. The CDR3 sequence is 16 residues long. Germline V gene sequence: CDR1 SGHVS, CDR2 FNYEAQ. The CDR3 is CASSSDPALGWGEQFF. Together with reference TRBV7-6 and TRBJ2-1, the CDR3 gives the full variable domain: GAGVSQSPRYKVTKRGQDVALRCDPISGHVSLYWYRQALGQGPEFLTYFNYEAQQDKSGLPNDRFSAERPEGSISTLTIQRTEQRDSAMYRCASSSDPALGWGEQFFGPGTRLTVL.

The chain employs TRBV5-6 and TRBJ2-7; TCRdb designates TRBD1, a call that cannot be tested without DNA. The CDR3 has 15 residues. Germline CDR1 is SGHDT and CDR2 is YYEEEE. Here the CDR3 reads CASTLRGISTYEQYF. The whole variable domain, remainder taken from reference TRBV5-6 and TRBJ2-7, is DAGVTQSPTHLIKTRGQQVTLRCSPKSGHDTVSWYQQALGQGPQFIFQYYEEEERQRGNFPDRFSGHQFPNYSSELNVNALLLGDSALYLCASTLRGISTYEQYFGPGTRLTVT.

This clonotype ranks as medium-sized (0.01 to 0.1%) in terms of frequency. V gene TRBV19 combines with J gene TRBJ2-1. CDR3 length: 13 residues. Germline V gives CDR1 LNHDA, CDR2 SQIVND (reference sequence). CDR3: CASSLVLSNEQFF. Full variable domain (missing parts from reference TRBV19 and TRBJ2-1): DGGITQSPKYLFRKEGQNVTLSCEQNLNHDAMYWYRQDPGQGLRLIYYSQIVNDFQKGDIAEGYSVSREKKESFPLTVTSAQKNPTAFYLCASSLVLSNEQFFGPGTRLTVL.

The chain joins TRBV12-3 or TRBV12-4 to TRBJ1-2. The CDR3 is 12 amino acids. CDR3 in amino acids: CASSLVGLGYTF.

This clonotype is classed as medium-sized by frequency. The genes are TRBV10-3 and TRBJ2-2. CDR3 length: 14 amino acids. CDR1 is ENHRY and CDR2 is SYGVKD in the germline V gene. CDR3 loop: CAISGHIIGGELFF.

The gene calls are TRBV2 and TRBJ2-2; the TCRdb D gene call, TRBD1, has no DNA to confirm it. Germline CDR1 reads SNHLY; CDR2 reads FYNNEI. The CDR3 has 13 residues. CDR3 amino acids: CASRGQNTGELFF.

This clonotype shows up as medium-sized by frequency. The CDR3 region is CASSLGTANTGELFF. V usage is TRBV13 and J usage is TRBJ2-2. This CDR3 has 15 amino acids. CDR1 PRHDT and CDR2 FYEKMQ come from the germline V gene (reference sequence).

CDR3 sequence: CASGGYQETQYF. V gene TRBV5-1 combines with J gene TRBJ2-5. CDR1 and CDR2 (germline): SGHRS, YFSETQ. CDR3 length: 12 amino acids.

The chain uses TRBV6-6 and TRBJ1-2; TCRdb proposes TRBD1, but this gene call is untestable without DNA. Germline loops: CDR1 MNHNY, CDR2 SVGAGI (reference sequence). This CDR3 spans 14 amino acids. This CDR3 is CASSFRQKPYGYTF.

This clonotype ranks as medium-sized in terms of frequency. The rearrangement uses TRBV11-2 and TRBJ2-1. CDR3 size: 12 residues. CDR1 is SGHAT and CDR2 is FQNNGV in the germline V gene. CDR3 in amino acids: CASSSSGNEQFF.

V usage is TRBV10-3 and J usage is TRBJ2-3; the D call of TRBD1 rests on TCRdb alone, since no DNA is present to check it. The CDR3 contains 15 residues. Germline-derived CDR1 and CDR2 are ENHRY and SYGVKD. The CDR3 loop is CATGGGLVKGVGQYF.

The V call is TRBV5-1, the J call TRBJ2-1; TCRdb designates TRBD1, a call that cannot be tested without DNA. Germline V lookup: CDR1 SGHRS, CDR2 YFSETQ. This CDR3 has 16 residues. This chain's CDR3 is CASSLNPGQIYNEQFF.

By frequency, this clonotype is medium-sized (0.01 to 0.1%). The rearrangement uses TRBV6-1 and TRBJ1-3. This CDR3 spans 15 amino acids. Germline values: CDR1 MNHNS, CDR2 SASEGT. CDR3: CASSVHRASGNTIYF.

This clonotype counts as medium-sized (0.01 to 0.1%) by frequency. The gene calls are TRBV30 and TRBJ2-5. The CDR3 is made up of 14 amino acids. The germline gives CDR1 GTSNPN, CDR2 SVGIG (reference sequence). The CDR3 spells CAWSVSRDQETQYF.

The V gene is TRBV12-3 or TRBV12-4, the J gene TRBJ1-5; TCRdb calls TRBD1, which cannot be checked without DNA. The CDR3 is made up of 13 amino acids. CDR3 sequence reads: CASKGQSNQPQHF.

The rearrangement uses TRBV7-9 and TRBJ1-2. Looked up from germline, CDR1 is SEHNR and CDR2 is FQNEAQ (reference sequence). The CDR3 contains 15 residues. The CDR3 loop is CASSSRAGGALGYTF. Drawing the rest from reference TRBV7-9 and TRBJ1-2, the complete variable domain is DTGVSQNPRHKITKRGQNVTFRCDPISEHNRLYWYRQTLGQGPEFLTYFQNEAQLEKSRLLSDRFSAERPKGSFSTLEIQRTEQGDSAMYLCASSSRAGGALGYTFGSGTRLTVV.

The V gene is TRBV24-1, the J gene TRBJ2-7. The CDR3 runs to 12 residues. From germline, CDR1 is KGHDR and CDR2 SFDVKD. The CDR3 sequence: CATRDSSYEQYF.